The 27 T cell receptor beta chains below all came from one sample that was sequenced in a study of early T cells in non-severe SARS-CoV-2 infection. TCRdb ran MiXCR on the 5' RACE reads and lists one entry per CDR3 protein. The profile shows under 70,000 distinct CDR3 sequences, approximately 6.1% of them singletons. The sample in question was whole blood, obtained at baseline. The receptors come from an adult who was a healthcare worker with PCR-confirmed SARS-CoV-2 infection or an uninfected control (not recorded which).

This clonotype was seen at least ten times. The chain recombines TRBV20-1 with TRBJ1-5; D is perhaps TRBD1 (5 bases). The germline CDR1 and CDR2 sequences are DFQATT and SNEGSKA (reference sequence). Trimming removed 0 bases from V and 6 bases from J, with 18 bases in between. The CDR3 sequence is 16 residues long. The CDR3 region has the DNA TGCAGTGCTAGAGAGGGTGGGGCCCGCTCCGGTCAGCCCCAGCATTTT. It yields the protein CSAREGGARSGQPQHF.

The genes are TRBV7-9 and TRBJ2-5; 11 bases fit TRBD2. Germline V gene sequence: CDR1 SEHNR, CDR2 FQNEAQ (reference sequence). The ends lost 5 bases at V and 1 base at J; junction bases unmatched: 6. This CDR3 comprises 16 residues. The CDR3 nucleotides read TGTGCCAGCAGCGAGAGGACTAGCGGGCCCCAAGAGACCCAGTACTTC. It encodes CASSERTSGPQETQYF.

The chain employs TRBV15 and TRBJ2-2; D remains unclear. Trimming pared 8 bases from V and 1 base from J, leaving 11 bases between. This CDR3 comprises 14 residues. Germline values: CDR1 LNHNV, CDR2 YYDKDF (reference sequence). This CDR3 reads CATEPGMNTGELFF. The CDR3 DNA reads TGTGCCACCGAGCCGGGCATGAACACCGGGGAGCTGTTTTTT.

This clonotype was seen many times. This chain connects TRBV6-5 to TRBJ2-1; 14 bases line up with TRBD2. CDR1 and CDR2 from the germline V gene are MNHEY and SVGAGI. V dropped 5 bases and J dropped 3; count of bases not matched to a gene: 6. The CDR3 consists of 17 residues. The CDR3 coding sequence is TGTGCCAGCAGTAAACAGGGACTAGCGGGAGTCTACAATGAGCAGTTCTTC. Translated, it gives CASSKQGLAGVYNEQFF.

In this sample, this clonotype turned up many times. V and J are TRBV7-9 and TRBJ1-1; 8 nucleotides line up with TRBD1. J was trimmed by 10 bases and V by 5 bases; bases with no gene match: 6. The germline CDR1 and CDR2 sequences are SEHNR and FQNEAQ (reference sequence). The CDR3 has 12 amino acids. CDR3 amino acids: CASSRTGTAAFF. The DNA for the CDR3 is TGTGCCAGCAGCCGGACAGGGACGGCAGCTTTCTTT.

This clonotype was seen ten or more times. The chain carries TRBV2 and TRBJ2-3; D is unresolved. The CDR3 extends over 13 amino acids. Germline V gives CDR1 SNHLY, CDR2 FYNNEI. V was clipped by 6 bases and J by 2 bases, with 9 bases between them. The CDR3 DNA reads as TGTGCCAGCAGCGATACCTTCACAGATACGCAGTATTTT. Amino acid sequence: CASSDTFTDTQYF.

This clonotype showed up many times. The CDR3 bases are TGTGCCAGTGGACTAGCGGGCTCCTACGAGCAGTACTTC. It specifies CASGLAGSYEQYF. The V call is TRBV27, the J call TRBJ2-7; 11 bases are shared with TRBD2. The V gene end was trimmed by 9 bases and the J gene end by 0 bases; junction bases not matched to a gene: 1. This CDR3 region has 13 residues. Germline CDR1 and CDR2: MNHEY and SMNVEV (reference sequence).

This clonotype has ten or more counts. The V call is TRBV19, the J call TRBJ1-5; the D is unclear. The V end was cut by 6 bases, the J end by 7 bases, with 16 bases between. Germline loops: CDR1 LNHDA, CDR2 SQIVND (reference sequence). CDR3 size: 14 residues. The CDR3, as DNA: TGTGCCAGTAGCAAACAACAAGGTATCCAGCCCCAGCATTTT. This sequence encodes CASSKQQGIQPQHF.

This clonotype came up many times. The chain has TRBV28 and TRBJ2-7; no clear D. Germline loops: CDR1 MDHEN, CDR2 SYDVKM. The CDR3 has 13 amino acids. V lost 5 bases, J lost 6 bases, and 14 bases lay in between. This chain's CDR3 is CASSPRMFGEQYF. In DNA, the CDR3 is TGTGCCAGCAGTCCCAGGATGTTCGGCGAGCAGTACTTC.

The table lists this clonotype with many counts. The chain has TRBV12-3 or TRBV12-4 and TRBJ1-5; D may be TRBD1 (5 bases). CDR3 length: 15 residues. V lost 6 bases and J 4 bases, leaving 16 bases between the germline ends. The CDR3 loop is CASSSSLGPNQPQHF. The CDR3 DNA reads TGTGCCAGCAGCTCATCCTTGGGGCCTAATCAGCCCCAGCATTTT.

The sample holds many counts of this clonotype. The rearrangement joins TRBV20-1 to TRBJ1-1; D remains ambiguous. V gave up 3 bases and J gave up 7 bases, with 30 bases separating them. The germline V gene encodes CDR1 DFQATT and CDR2 SNEGSKA (reference sequence). The CDR3 runs 18 residues. CDR3 nucleotides: TGCAGTGCTAGCACCAAGGGCCGCATAAAACCCTCATCTCATGAAGCTTTCTTT. It encodes CSASTKGRIKPSSHEAFF.

This clonotype was found many times. The CDR3 region is CATSDLNGQGRKFF. The CDR3 bases are TGTGCCACCAGTGATTTGAATGGACAGGGGAGGAAGTTCTTC. This sequence joins TRBV24-1 and TRBJ2-1; 9 bases match TRBD1. CDR3 length: 14 amino acids. The V and J ends lost 0 bases and 14 bases, in that order; junction bases with no gene match: 7. Germline assignment: CDR1 KGHDR and CDR2 SFDVKD.

The gene calls are TRBV28 and TRBJ2-7; D is unclear. Germline-derived CDR1 and CDR2 are MDHEN and SYDVKM. The ends were cut back, 2 bases at V and 2 bases at J, with 10 bases in the middle. The CDR3 length is 14 residues. The CDR3 sequence is CASSLEGPTYEQYF. The CDR3 DNA reads TGTGCCAGCAGTTTAGAAGGGCCAACCTACGAGCAGTACTTC.

In this sample, this clonotype turned up many times. This chain joins TRBV28 and TRBJ2-6, with D hard to call. This CDR3 is 16 amino acids long. V lost 6 bases and J lost 0, with 12 bases in between. Germline CDR1 MDHEN, CDR2 SYDVKM. Here the CDR3 reads CASSEERSSGANVLTF. The CDR3 nucleotides read TGTGCCAGCAGCGAAGAACGGAGCTCTGGGGCCAACGTCCTGACTTTC.

To note about this clonotype: A much larger clone differs from this one at a single base, so this may be a read error. The CDR3: CASSLDNGEKLLF. The CDR3 DNA is TGCGCCAGCAGCTTGGACAACGGGGAAAAACTGCTTTTT. V is TRBV5-1 and J is TRBJ1-4; the D is unclear. The CDR3 length is 13 residues. Germline lookup yields CDR1 SGHRS and CDR2 YFSETQ.

In this sample, this clonotype turned up a few times. The chain is built from TRBV24-1 and TRBJ2-1; 12 bases map to TRBD2. Trimming removed 3 bases from V and 1 base from J; junction bases left unmatched: 6. The CDR3 loop spans 18 amino acids. The germline CDR1 and CDR2 sequences are KGHDR and SFDVKD. This CDR3 reads CATSDAELAGGSYNEQFF. CDR3 nucleotide sequence: TGTGCCACCAGTGATGCGGAACTAGCGGGAGGATCCTACAATGAGCAGTTCTTC.

This clonotype was recorded a few times. This rearrangement joins TRBV15 to TRBJ1-1; TRBD1 agrees at 7 bases. The germline gives CDR1 LNHNV, CDR2 YYDKDF (reference sequence). Trimming took 7 bases from V and 4 from J; bases not matched to a gene: 18. This CDR3 comprises 17 residues. CDR3 nucleotides: TGTGCCACCACTGGCTATTCCAGGGGGGCCGCGGGCACTGAAGCTTTCTTT. It specifies CATTGYSRGAAGTEAFF.

This clonotype appeared many times. The rearrangement joins TRBV29-1 to TRBJ2-3; TRBD1 matches at 7 bases. This CDR3 is 12 amino acids long. V shed 6 bases and J 7 bases; nucleotides not matched to a gene: 7. From germline, CDR1 is SQVTM and CDR2 ANQGSEA. As DNA, the CDR3 is TGCAGCGTGAATCGACAGGGACATACGCAGTATTTT. Residues: CSVNRQGHTQYF.

The chain recombines TRBV12-3 or TRBV12-4 with TRBJ1-3; a possible D gene is TRBD1 (5 bases). Trimming removed 7 bases from V and 7 bases from J, with 14 bases in between. This CDR3 is built from 13 residues. CDR3 sequence (DNA): TGTGCCAGCACGGATACCGGGGGGAACACCATATATTTT. This sequence encodes CASTDTGGNTIYF.

This clonotype was picked up many times. J is TRBJ1-2 and V is TRBV7-2; 9 bases fit TRBD1. This CDR3 is 14 amino acids long. The V gene end was trimmed by 2 bases and the J gene end by 2 bases; junction bases not matched to a gene: 0. The germline V gene has CDR1 SGHTA and CDR2 FQGNSA. The CDR3 DNA reads as TGTGCCAGCAGCTTAACAGGGGGCAACTATGGCTACACCTTC. Translating it yields CASSLTGGNYGYTF.

This clonotype turned up a few times. The rearrangement uses TRBV4-1 and TRBJ2-1, with no clear D. The germline V and J ends were trimmed by 4 bases and 2 bases, with 9 bases remaining between them. The CDR3 extends over 14 amino acids. Germline V gene sequence: CDR1 MGHRA, CDR2 YSYEKL. CDR3 sequence reads: CASSLGRTYNEQFF. The CDR3 nucleotides read TGCGCCAGCAGCCTTGGCCGAACCTACAATGAGCAGTTCTTC.

This clonotype was counted between two and nine times. V usage is TRBV9 and J usage is TRBJ1-3, with D unresolved. Germline loops: CDR1 SGDLS, CDR2 YYNGEE. CDR3 length: 12 amino acids. Trimming removed 3 bases from V and 3 bases from J, with 4 bases in between. This chain's CDR3 is CASSEIGNTIYF. The CDR3 nucleotides are TGTGCCAGCAGCGAAATTGGAAACACCATATATTTT.

Ten or more counts support this clonotype. J is TRBJ1-3 and V is TRBV18, with a possible D match to TRBD1 (6 bases). Between the trimmed V and J ends, which lost 3 bases and 4 bases, there was a span of 13 bases. The CDR3 is 15 amino acids. The germline V gene has CDR1 KGHSH and CDR2 LQKENI. CDR3 sequence: CASSPSAGDGNTIYF. CDR3 DNA: TGTGCCAGCTCACCGTCGGCAGGGGACGGAAACACCATATATTTT.

This clonotype occurred many times. This chain connects TRBV15 to TRBJ2-1; no definite D call. Germline lookup yields CDR1 LNHNV and CDR2 YYDKDF (reference sequence). The V gene lost 7 bases and the J gene lost 8 bases, with 18 bases spanning the gap. CDR3 length: 14 amino acids. In DNA, the CDR3 is TGTGCCACCACCCTCTCCCTAGGGCTCCATGAGCAGTTCTTC. This sequence encodes CATTLSLGLHEQFF.

Regarding this clonotype: A junction end diverges from the germline sequence, so it may reflect a read error. The chain combines TRBV3-1 with TRBJ2-1; 11 bases map to TRBD1. The CDR3 is made up of 15 amino acids. Germline V lookup: CDR1 LGHDT, CDR2 YNNKEL (reference sequence). CDR3 sequence (DNA): TGTGCCAGCAGCCCACGGACAGGGGGCTACAATGAGCAGCTCTTC. It translates to CASSPRTGGYNEQLF.

This clonotype was counted ten times or more. V and J are TRBV20-1 and TRBJ2-5, with no clear D. With 0 bases removed from V and 10 bases from J, the gap between germline ends came to 12 bases. This CDR3 has 12 residues. Germline V gene data show CDR1 as DFQATT and CDR2 as SNEGSKA (reference sequence). The CDR3, as DNA: TGCAGTGCTAGAGATCCCGGTACGGGCCAGTACTTC. It translates to CSARDPGTGQYF.

In its sample, this clonotype was seen many times. The chain joins TRBV20-1 to TRBJ2-3; D perhaps matches TRBD2 (6 bases). Germline CDR1 and CDR2: DFQATT and SNEGSKA (reference sequence). The CDR3 runs to 16 residues. Between the trimmed V and J ends, which lost 0 bases and 0 bases, there was a span of 13 bases. DNA of the CDR3: TGCAGTGCTAGAGATTCCGGAGGGAGGAGCACAGATACGCAGTATTTT. Translating it yields CSARDSGGRSTDTQYF.